This T cell receptor (beta chain) was documented in a study of cytomegalovirus exposure and HLA in healthy donors. About the research overall: The use of the same platform for the 90 to 150 validation repertoires and the roughly 700 first-cohort repertoires was reported by a later analysis. Study-wide results and caveats: According to a subsequent analysis, TCR clusters from the first cohort were inclined to appear together in the roughly 120 validation repertoires.

This clone was seen more than once but under ten times. Its antigen is not known. The CDR3 length is 14 residues. Germline lookup yields CDR1 SGHDT and CDR2 YYEEEE. Deletions cut 0 bases from V and 3 bases from J, with 9 bases between. Using immunoSEQ multiplex PCR, the repertoire was profiled, and TCRdb retains in-frame clones only, with some absent. The sample lists a few hundred thousand clones, roughly 90% occurring once. This chain connects TRBV5-6 to TRBJ1-1; a possible D gene is TRBD1 (6 bases). The source of this sequence is a woman aged 18-29 years in good health and CMV-seronegative. Sequenced: PBMCs. In nucleotides, the CDR3 is TGTGCCAGCAGCTTGGGGGGGCCGGACACTGAAGCTTTCTTT. As protein: CASSLGGPDTEAFF.